The source of this T cell receptor (beta chain) is a study of preoperative IRX-2 immunotherapy in early breast cancer. TCRdb's table, derived via immunoSEQ multiplex PCR, lists solely in-frame clones and lacks some. Among about 23,000 clones, 75% to 90% were seen once, and the ten largest hold roughly 8.9%. The treatment: preoperative locoregional IRX-2 cytokine immunotherapy. This phase Ib study tested locoregional IRX-2 cytokine immunotherapy given before surgery. CDR3 length equals 13 residues. The V end lost 3 bases, the J end lost 8 bases, and 10 bases lay between the germline ends. Germline loops: CDR1 SEHNR, CDR2 FQNEAQ (reference sequence).

Sequencing used tumor tissue, obtained after IRX-2 immunotherapy. The TCR comes from a human donor with breast cancer. V gene TRBV7-9 combines with J gene TRBJ1-4; no reliable D call. The CDR3 bases are TGTGCCAGCAGCTTCGGTGTCCGGGAAAAACTGTTTTTT. It encodes CASSFGVREKLFF.